Listed here are 24 T cell receptor beta chains from one sample, sequenced in a study of regulatory T cells in long-lasting Graves disease. Construction of the TCR beta libraries employed iRepertoire HTBI primers in conjunction with Arm-PCR of CDR3 regions. From the multiplex PCR reads, TCRdb called clonotypes with MiXCR, one entry per CDR3 protein. In the table there are roughly 500,000 distinct CDR3 sequences, around 13% of which are singletons. Time point noted: newly diagnosed GD, antithyroid drugs for less than 3 months. TCR sequences were obtained from RNA taken from PBMCs. The data were also submitted as part of a second study, on T cells in Graves' hyperthyroidism and ophthalmopathy.

The material sequenced was peripheral blood mononuclear cells (PBMCs), taken at new diagnosis, from a patient treated with antithyroid drugs. The receptors originated from a woman aged 25-40 years with Graves disease.

This clonotype occurred a few times. The rearrangement joins TRBV5-1 to TRBJ2-3; D might be TRBD2 (6 bases). Trimming took 4 bases from V and 4 from J, leaving 16 bases between them. Germline CDR1 SGHRS, CDR2 YFSETQ. CDR3 length: 15 residues. Here the CDR3 DNA reads TGCGCCAGCAGCCCCTCGGGACTCACGGCAGATACGCAGTATTTT. This sequence encodes CASSPSGLTADTQYF.

This clonotype was recorded a few times. The chain employs TRBV12-3 or TRBV12-4 and TRBJ1-2; 7 bases align to TRBD1. V lost 5 bases, J lost 8 bases, and 8 bases stayed unmatched. CDR3 length: 13 amino acids. The chain's CDR3 is CASSRQGSRGYTF. Written as DNA, the CDR3 is TGTGCCAGCAGTCGACAGGGATCTCGCGGCTACACCTTC.

This clonotype has only a few counts. The V gene is TRBV2, the J gene TRBJ1-2, with D possibly matching TRBD1 (6 bases). The ends were cut back, 7 bases at V and 7 bases at J, with 16 bases in the middle. The CDR3 totals 13 residues. Germline-derived CDR1 and CDR2 are SNHLY and FYNNEI. CDR3 in amino acids: CASTMGGLRGYTF. The DNA of the CDR3 is TGTGCCAGCACCATGGGGGGGCTCCGTGGCTACACCTTC.

This clonotype was counted only a few times. V gene TRBV28 combines with J gene TRBJ2-4; TRBD2 is a possible D gene (5 bases). Germline-derived CDR1 and CDR2 are MDHEN and SYDVKM. This CDR3 has 16 residues. V lost 7 bases to trimming and J lost 0 bases, with 16 bases between them. CDR3 coding DNA: TGTGCCAGCATTGCCGACCGGGATTTAGCCAAAAACATTCAGTACTTC. Encoded protein: CASIADRDLAKNIQYF.

This clonotype was observed at least ten times. A read error may produce the germline difference seen at one junction end. The chain couples TRBV7-9 to TRBJ1-2, with a tentative D call TRBD1 (5 bases). The CDR3 totals 12 residues. Per germline, CDR1 SEHNR and CDR2 FQNEAQ (reference sequence). CDR3 bases: TGTGCCAGCAGCTTAGCTTGGGGGGACCGGGACTTC. Translating it yields CASSLAWGDRDF.

Ten or more counts support this clonotype. The chain carries TRBV27 and TRBJ2-5; TRBD2 matches 8 bases. The CDR3 is 15 amino acids. V shed 0 bases and J 5 bases; nucleotides not matched to a gene: 5. CDR1 is MNHEY, CDR2 SMNVEV, per germline (reference sequence). In nucleotides, the CDR3 is TGTGCCAGCAGTTTATCCGCGGGAGGAGGGGAGACCCAGTACTTC. Translating it yields CASSLSAGGGETQYF.

This clonotype was recorded at least ten times. V and J are TRBV3-1 and TRBJ1-6; TRBD1 agrees at 9 bases. V shed 4 bases and J 7 bases; nucleotides not matched to a gene: 5. Germline lookup yields CDR1 LGHDT and CDR2 YNNKEL (reference sequence). This CDR3 region has 15 residues. CDR3 sequence: CASSRGQGRNSPLHF. Here the CDR3 DNA reads TGTGCCAGCAGCCGTGGACAGGGGAGGAATTCACCCCTCCACTTT. Looking up the rest from reference TRBV3-1 and TRBJ1-6 gives the full variable domain: DTAVSQTPKYLVTQMGNDKSIKCEQNLGHDTMYWYKQDSKKFLKIMFSYNNKELIINETVPNRFSPKSPDKAHLNLHINSLELGDSAVYFCASSRGQGRNSPLHFGNGTRLTVT.

This clonotype was counted many times. The chain has TRBV6-9 and TRBJ2-7; no clear D. CDR3 length: 14 residues. Germline V gene sequence: CDR1 MNHGY, CDR2 SVAAGI. The V and J ends lost 3 bases and 2 bases respectively, with 11 bases between them. Here the CDR3 reads CASSYRDGAYEQYF. The CDR3, as DNA: TGTGCCAGCAGTTACCGTGACGGAGCCTACGAGCAGTACTTC.

Comment on this clonotype: A far larger clone lies a single base away; this is likely a read error. V is TRBV6-1 and J is TRBJ2-1; D perhaps matches TRBD1 (6 bases). Trimming left V 7 bases short and J 10 bases short, with 26 bases between. Looked up from germline, CDR1 is MNHNS and CDR2 is SASEGT. The length of the CDR3 is 16 residues. The CDR3 DNA reads TGTGCCAGCACCTGGGGGCTCCGATTGGAAACCTACGAGCAGTTCTTC. It yields the protein CASTWGLRLETYEQFF.

Many counts were recorded for this clonotype. The J gene is TRBJ2-7, the V gene TRBV28; D call uncertain. Trimming left V 6 bases short and J 6 bases short, with 12 bases between. CDR1 is MDHEN, CDR2 SYDVKM, per germline. The length of the CDR3 is 12 residues. CDR3 bases: TGTGCCAGCAGCGGAGAGGTACCCGAGCAGTACTTC. Translated, it gives CASSGEVPEQYF. The full variable domain, in which reference TRBV28 and TRBJ2-7 provide the parts outside the CDR3, is DVKVTQSSRYLVKRTGEKVFLECVQDMDHENMFWYRQDPGLGLRLIYFSYDVKMKEKGDIPEGYSVSREKKERFSLILESASTNQTSMYLCASSGEVPEQYFGPGTRLTVT.

This clonotype appeared a few times. A much bigger clone sits one base away, suggesting this may be a read error. The chain is built from TRBV28 and TRBJ1-1; D is uncertain. The CDR3 has 14 residues. Germline CDR1 is MDHEN and CDR2 is SYDVKM. V was cut by 4 bases and J by 0 bases, with 9 bases left in between. CDR3 sequence: CASSSEEMNTEAFF. In DNA, the CDR3 is TGTGCCAGCAGTTCGGAGGAGATGAACACTGAAGCTTTCTTT. Combining the CDR3 with reference TRBV28 and TRBJ1-1 gives the whole variable domain DVKVTQSSRYLVKRTGEKVFLECVQDMDHENMFWYRQDPGLGLRLIYFSYDVKMKEKGDIPEGYSVSREKKERFSLILESASTNQTSMYLCASSSEEMNTEAFFGQGTRLTVV.

This clonotype showed up many times. The J gene is TRBJ1-1, the V gene TRBV6-1; tentatively, D is TRBD1 (5 bases). V gave up 4 bases and J gave up 1 base, with 10 bases separating them. CDR3 length equals 14 residues. CDR1 and CDR2 (germline): MNHNS, SASEGT. CDR3 protein: CASSGGDSNTEAFF. CDR3 DNA sequence: TGTGCCAGCAGTGGTGGGGACTCGAACACTGAAGCTTTCTTT.

J is TRBJ2-5 and V is TRBV28; D ambiguous. In germline, CDR1 is MDHEN, CDR2 SYDVKM. CDR3 length: 13 residues. Trimming pared 3 bases from V and 6 bases from J, leaving 11 bases between. CDR3: CASSFQSSKTQYF. DNA for the CDR3: TGTGCCAGCAGTTTCCAGTCCTCGAAGACCCAGTACTTC.

At least ten counts were recorded for this clonotype. The rearrangement joins TRBV2 to TRBJ1-6; the D gene is possibly TRBD1 (6 bases). Germline V CDR1 and CDR2: SNHLY, FYNNEI. This CDR3 is 13 amino acids long. V was trimmed by 6 bases and J by 8 bases, leaving 11 bases between them. The CDR3 sequence: CASSPWTDSPLHF. CDR3 nucleotide sequence: TGTGCCAGCAGCCCATGGACAGATTCACCCCTCCACTTT.

The chain links TRBV13 to TRBJ2-7; TRBD1 matches at 8 bases. Germline CDR1 reads PRHDT; CDR2 reads FYEKMQ (reference sequence). CDR3 size: 16 residues. J lost 2 bases, V lost 3 bases, and 9 bases had no gene match. CDR3 in amino acids: CASSFLRGQTTYEQYF. The CDR3 DNA reads TGTGCCAGCAGCTTCCTCAGGGGGCAAACGACCTACGAGCAGTACTTC. The full variable domain, with the rest looked up from reference TRBV13 and TRBJ2-7, is AAGVIQSPRHLIKEKRETATLKCYPIPRHDTVYWYQQGPGQDPQFLISFYEKMQSDKGSIPDRFSAQQFSDYHSELNMSSLELGDSALYFCASSFLRGQTTYEQYFGPGTRLTVT.

Ten or more counts support this clonotype. V usage is TRBV10-3 and J usage is TRBJ2-7; D unresolved. V was shortened by 0 bases and J by 3 bases, with 6 bases between the two germline ends. The CDR3 covers 13 residues. CDR1 is ENHRY, CDR2 SYGVKD, per germline. The CDR3 DNA reads TGTGCCATCAGTGAGTCGAGTCGCTACGAGCAGTACTTC. Its translation: CAISESSRYEQYF.

This clonotype was seen many times. The junction shows a germline mismatch at one end, possibly a read error. The CDR3: CASSYQTDRSF. In DNA, the CDR3 is TGTGCCAGCAGTTACCAGACAGACAGAAGCTTC. The V and J genes are TRBV6-2 or TRBV6-3 and TRBJ2-7; tentative D call: TRBD1 (5 bases). From germline, CDR1 is MNHEY and CDR2 SVGEGT. CDR3 size: 11 residues.

The chain uses TRBV4-1 and TRBJ2-2, with unresolved D. Germline V gene sequence: CDR1 MGHRA, CDR2 YSYEKL. The CDR3 runs 16 residues. Trimming removed 2 bases at V and 3 bases at J, with 13 bases between. The CDR3 region has the DNA TGCGCCAGCAGCCAATTAGATAGGACGGACACCGGGGAGCTGTTTTTT. Its protein is CASSQLDRTDTGELFF.

This clonotype was seen many times. The J gene is TRBJ2-3, the V gene TRBV5-1; D perhaps matches TRBD1 (7 bases). Trimming pared 1 base from V and 3 bases from J, leaving 18 bases between. Germline V gene lookup returns CDR1 SGHRS and CDR2 YFSETQ. The CDR3 contains 17 residues. The DNA for the CDR3 is TGCGCCAGCAGCTTGTACGCAGGGGGAGGTATGACAGATACGCAGTATTTT. Translation gives CASSLYAGGGMTDTQYF.

This clonotype was picked up many times. This chain joins TRBV28 and TRBJ1-6; D remains unclear. The CDR3 extends over 15 amino acids. V lost 6 bases to trimming and J lost 13 bases, with 22 bases between them. Germline lookup yields CDR1 MDHEN and CDR2 SYDVKM. CDR3 loop: CASRSGRAGAPPLHF. CDR3 DNA: TGTGCCAGCAGATCCGGAAGAGCGGGAGCCCCCCCCCTCCACTTT.

The J gene is TRBJ2-2, the V gene TRBV28, with 11 bases fitting TRBD2. The CDR3 length is 15 residues. Germline V CDR1 and CDR2: MDHEN, SYDVKM. Trimming took 6 bases from V and 3 from J; bases not matched to a gene: 3. CDR3 sequence reads: CASSVAGGYTGELFF. The CDR3, as DNA: TGTGCCAGCAGCGTAGCGGGAGGGTACACCGGGGAGCTGTTTTTT.

This clonotype has more than one count but fewer than ten. The chain employs TRBV5-1 and TRBJ2-3, with D possibly matching TRBD1 (6 bases). V lost 3 bases and J 0 bases, leaving 8 bases between the germline ends. Germline V CDR1 and CDR2: SGHRS, YFSETQ. This CDR3 spans 14 amino acids. The CDR3 spells CASSSDSSTDTQYF. CDR3 coding DNA: TGCGCCAGCAGCTCGGACAGTAGCACAGATACGCAGTATTTT.

This chain links TRBV5-4 with TRBJ2-3, with TRBD2 matching over 16 bases. V shed 4 bases, J shed 3 bases, and the junction held 14 bases outside the gene matches. Germline CDR1 and CDR2: SGHNT and YYREEE (reference sequence). This CDR3 is built from 20 residues. The CDR3, as DNA: TGTGCCAGCAGCGGGGGGACTAGCGGGAGGGCTGAGGGGGGAACAGATACGCAGTATTTT. This translates into CASSGGTSGRAEGGTDTQYF. Complete variable domain (other parts from reference TRBV5-4 and TRBJ2-3): ETGVTQSPTHLIKTRGQQVTLRCSSQSGHNTVSWYQQALGQGPQFIFQYYREEENGRGNFPPRFSGLQFPNYSSELNVNALELDDSALYLCASSGGTSGRAEGGTDTQYFGPGTRLTVL.

This clonotype was seen many times. The rearrangement links TRBV28 to TRBJ1-1; D gene ambiguous. With 5 bases removed from V and 0 bases from J, the gap between germline ends came to 7 bases. This CDR3 spans 13 amino acids. CDR1 and CDR2 (germline): MDHEN, SYDVKM. The CDR3 DNA reads TGTGCCAGCAGTAGAGGACTGAACACTGAAGCTTTCTTT. Its translation is CASSRGLNTEAFF.